One and the same sample provided the 15 T cell receptor beta chains below, sequenced in a study of shared clonotypes between healthy human individuals. Profiling relied on immunoSEQ multiplex PCR, and the TCRdb table lists in-frame clones only, not all of them. In the table there are about 480,000 clones, 60% to 80% of which are singletons. The sequenced sample consisted of PBMCs. These receptors came from a woman aged 40 to 55 in good health. Some clones in this sample may be carry-over from other donors' samples.

This chain uses TRBV19 with TRBJ1-1, with 7 bases that match TRBD1. The CDR3 spans 14 residues. Unmatched junction bases numbered 6, after V lost 7 bases and J lost 1 base. From germline, CDR1 is LNHDA and CDR2 SQIVND (reference sequence). CDR3 nucleotides: TGTGCCAGTAAGACCGGGACAGCGAACACTGAAGCTTTCTTT. Protein: CASKTGTANTEAFF. Full variable domain (missing parts from reference TRBV19 and TRBJ1-1): DGGITQSPKYLFRKEGQNVTLSCEQNLNHDAMYWYRQDPGQGLRLIYYSQIVNDFQKGDIAEGYSVSREKKESFPLTVTSAQKNPTAFYLCASKTGTANTEAFFGQGTRLTVV.

Regarding this clone: The same CDR3 arises from other DNA sequences in this sample as well. The chain links TRBV19 to TRBJ2-7; the D call may be TRBD1 or TRBD2 (5 bases each). With 8 bases removed from V and 2 bases from J, the gap between germline ends came to 13 bases. Germline V gene sequence: CDR1 LNHDA, CDR2 SQIVND (reference sequence). The length of the CDR3 is 13 residues. Here the CDR3 reads CASSPGPTYEQYF. The CDR3, as DNA: TGTGCCAGTTCACCGGGGCCTACCTACGAGCAGTACTTC.

This chain connects TRBV6-1 to TRBJ1-4, with no clear D. Germline V gives CDR1 MNHNS, CDR2 SASEGT. V was trimmed by 3 bases and J by 5 bases, leaving 13 bases between them. The CDR3 extends over 15 amino acids. In DNA, the CDR3 is TGTGCCAGCAGTGATCCGACCTACTCAAATGAAAAACTGTTTTTT. Protein sequence: CASSDPTYSNEKLFF.

This chain joins TRBV20-1 and TRBJ1-5, with D possibly TRBD1 on 5 matching bases. CDR1 and CDR2 (germline): DFQATT, SNEGSKA (reference sequence). With 6 bases removed from V and 9 bases from J, the gap between germline ends came to 9 bases. This CDR3 spans 10 amino acids. The CDR3, as DNA: TGCAGTGCCGGGGGGAGGCCCCAGCATTTT. Its translation: CSAGGRPQHF.

This rearrangement joins TRBV2 to TRBJ2-7; 9 bases are shared with TRBD1. CDR1 is SNHLY and CDR2 is FYNNEI in the germline V gene. V dropped 3 bases and J dropped 4; count of bases not matched to a gene: 4. CDR3 length: 14 amino acids. The CDR3 bases are TGTGCCAGCAGTGACCAGGGACAGGGTTACGAGCAGTACTTC. Its protein is CASSDQGQGYEQYF.

Points on this clone: Other DNA sequences from this sample encode an identical CDR3 as well. The chain joins TRBV11-2 to TRBJ2-7, with D possibly being TRBD2 (6 bases). Trimming removed 2 bases at V and 6 bases at J, with 23 bases between. The CDR3 contains 17 residues. Germline CDR1 and CDR2: SGHAT and FQNNGV. The CDR3 loop is CASSLRGWGEASSEQYF. CDR3 nucleotides: TGTGCCAGCAGCTTACGGGGGTGGGGGGAGGCTTCGTCCGAGCAGTACTTC.

This clone was recorded only once. The V and J genes are TRBV11-2 and TRBJ2-7; a possible D gene is TRBD1 (6 bases). Germline V CDR1 and CDR2: SGHAT, FQNNGV. Between the trimmed V and J ends, which lost 3 bases and 2 bases, there was a span of 8 bases. This CDR3 region has 13 residues. CDR3 amino acids: CASSFTGTYEQYF. In DNA, the CDR3 is TGTGCCAGCAGCTTCACAGGGACCTACGAGCAGTACTTC.

This clone was recorded only once. The CDR3 region is CASSPSTGEGRYNEQFF. CDR3 sequence (DNA): TGTGCCAGCAGCCCCAGCACTGGGGAGGGGAGATACAATGAGCAGTTCTTC. The chain recombines TRBV4-2 with TRBJ2-1, with 7 bases aligning to TRBD2. The length of the CDR3 is 17 residues. Germline loops: CDR1 LGHNA, CDR2 YNFKEQ. The V gene end was trimmed by 4 bases and the J gene end by 4 bases; junction bases not matched to a gene: 13.

The gene calls are TRBV10-3 and TRBJ2-1, with 12 bases fitting TRBD2. The CDR3 extends over 15 amino acids. V trimming: 5 bases; J trimming: 5 bases; junction bases outside the gene matches: 4. The V gene's germline CDR1 is ENHRY and CDR2 SYGVKD. CDR3 protein: CAISIGLAGNNEQFF. The CDR3, as DNA: TGTGCCATCAGTATCGGACTAGCGGGAAACAATGAGCAGTTCTTC.

The rearrangement links TRBV7-2 to TRBJ2-7, with D tentatively TRBD2 (5 bases). Germline CDR1 reads SGHTA; CDR2 reads FQGNSA. This CDR3 is 14 amino acids long. V was cut by 1 base and J by 0 bases, with 7 bases left in between. CDR3 loop: CASSLVASSYEQYF. The CDR3 coding sequence is TGTGCCAGCAGCTTAGTAGCGTCCTCCTACGAGCAGTACTTC.

In this sample, this clone turned up many times. The CDR3, as DNA: TGCGCCAGCAGCCAAGACTACAGGGAAGAGGGGTTCTATGGCTACACCTTC. Its protein is CASSQDYREEGFYGYTF. The chain links TRBV4-3 to TRBJ1-2; a possible D gene is TRBD1 (6 bases). The germline CDR1 and CDR2 sequences are LGHNA and YSLEER. V lost 0 bases, J lost 4 bases, and 18 bases lay in between. The CDR3 spans 17 residues.

This clone was counted once. The chain recombines TRBV6-6 with TRBJ2-1, with 7 nucleotides matching TRBD2. The J segment lost 10 bases and the V segment lost 2 bases, leaving 11 bases of the junction unmatched. CDR3 length: 15 amino acids. Per the germline V gene, CDR1 is MNHNY and CDR2 is SVGAGI (reference sequence). In DNA, the CDR3 is TGTGCCAGCAGTTACCGGGACTACCTACAATGGGAGCAGTTCTTC. Protein sequence: CASSYRDYLQWEQFF.

This chain connects TRBV9 to TRBJ2-7, with D unresolved. Trimming removed 2 bases from V and 3 bases from J, with 9 bases in between. Germline V gene sequence: CDR1 SGDLS, CDR2 YYNGEE. The CDR3 totals 13 residues. CDR3 bases: TGTGCCAGCAGCGTGGGTGCAAACTACGAGCAGTACTTC. This codes for CASSVGANYEQYF. Supplemented by reference TRBV9 and TRBJ2-7, the full variable domain reads DSGVTQTPKHLITATGQRVTLRCSPRSGDLSVYWYQQSLDQGLQFLIQYYNGEERAKGNILERFSAQQFPDLHSELNLSSLELGDSALYFCASSVGANYEQYFGPGTRLTVT.

CDR3 in DNA: TGTGCCAGCTCACCTTTCCGGGAAGATACGCAGTATTTT. Translated: CASSPFREDTQYF. The chain couples TRBV18 to TRBJ2-3; possibly TRBD2 for D (5 bases). CDR1 and CDR2 from the germline V gene are KGHSH and LQKENI. Trimming took off 3 bases at V and 5 bases at J, with 9 bases between the two ends. The CDR3 loop spans 13 amino acids. Variable domain in full (rest from reference TRBV18 and TRBJ2-3): NAGVMQNPRHLVRRRGQEARLRCSPMKGHSHVYWYRQLPEEGLKFMVYLQKENIIDESGMPKERFSAEFPKEGPSILRIQQVVRGDSAAYFCASSPFREDTQYFGPGTRLTVL.

The rearrangement joins TRBV5-1 to TRBJ2-7; 7 bases are shared with TRBD1. Losses at the gene ends were 0 bases for V and 5 bases for J; bases not matched to a gene: 5. CDR1 and CDR2 from the germline V gene are SGHRS and YFSETQ. This CDR3 has 14 residues. The CDR3 nucleotides are TGCGCCAGCAGCTTGGCGACAGGGATCGACGAGCAGTACTTC. The encoded protein is CASSLATGIDEQYF. Based on the CDR3 plus reference TRBV5-1 and TRBJ2-7, the full variable domain is KAGVTQTPRYLIKTRGQQVTLSCSPISGHRSVSWYQQTPGQGLQFLFEYFSETQRNKGNFPGRFSGRQFSNSRSEMNVSTLELGDSALYLCASSLATGIDEQYFGPGTRLTVT.